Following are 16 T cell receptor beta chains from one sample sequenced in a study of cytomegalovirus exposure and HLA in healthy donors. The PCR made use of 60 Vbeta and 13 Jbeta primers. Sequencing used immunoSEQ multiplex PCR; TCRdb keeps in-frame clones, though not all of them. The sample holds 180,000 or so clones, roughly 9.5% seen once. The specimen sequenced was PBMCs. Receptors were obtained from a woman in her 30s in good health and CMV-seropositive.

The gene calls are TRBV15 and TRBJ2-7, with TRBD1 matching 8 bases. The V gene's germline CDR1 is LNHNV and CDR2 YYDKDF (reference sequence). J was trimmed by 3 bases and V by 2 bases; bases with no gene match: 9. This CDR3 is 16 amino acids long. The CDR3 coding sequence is TGTGCCACCAGCAGATTTCGACAGGGGTTATACTACGAGCAGTACTTC. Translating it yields CATSRFRQGLYYEQYF.

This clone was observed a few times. The CDR3 spells CAWSAYSRGNYGYTF. In DNA, the CDR3 is TGTGCCTGGAGTGCCTACTCCAGGGGGAACTATGGCTACACCTTC. This chain joins TRBV30 and TRBJ1-2; 7 bases align to TRBD1. The germline CDR1 and CDR2 sequences are GTSNPN and SVGIG (reference sequence). The CDR3 contains 15 residues. Unmatched junction bases numbered 7, after V lost 1 base and J lost 2 bases.

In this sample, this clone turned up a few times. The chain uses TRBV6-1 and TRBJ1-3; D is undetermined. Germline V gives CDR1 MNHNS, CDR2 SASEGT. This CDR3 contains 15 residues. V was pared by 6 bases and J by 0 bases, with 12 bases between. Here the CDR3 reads CASRTERGSGNTIYF. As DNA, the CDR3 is TGTGCCAGCAGAACAGAACGGGGCTCTGGAAACACCATATATTTT.

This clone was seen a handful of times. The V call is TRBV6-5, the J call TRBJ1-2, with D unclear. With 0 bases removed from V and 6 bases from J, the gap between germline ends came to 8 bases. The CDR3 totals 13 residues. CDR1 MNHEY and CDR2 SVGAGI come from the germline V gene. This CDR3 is CASSYSSSDGYTF. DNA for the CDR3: TGTGCCAGCAGTTACTCGAGTTCGGATGGCTACACCTTC.

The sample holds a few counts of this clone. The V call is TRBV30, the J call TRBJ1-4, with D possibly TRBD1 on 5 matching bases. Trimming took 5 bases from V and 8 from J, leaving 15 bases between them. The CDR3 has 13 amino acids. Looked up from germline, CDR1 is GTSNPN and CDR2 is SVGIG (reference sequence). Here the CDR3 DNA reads TGTGCCTGGGCGGGACCGCTCCGGGAAAAACTGTTTTTT. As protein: CAWAGPLREKLFF.

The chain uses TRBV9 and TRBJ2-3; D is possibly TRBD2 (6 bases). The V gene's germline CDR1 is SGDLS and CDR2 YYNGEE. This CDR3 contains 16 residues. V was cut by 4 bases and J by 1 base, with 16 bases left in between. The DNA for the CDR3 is TGTGCCAGCAGCCCAGGGCAGGCTAGCGGCACAGATACGCAGTATTTT. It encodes CASSPGQASGTDTQYF.

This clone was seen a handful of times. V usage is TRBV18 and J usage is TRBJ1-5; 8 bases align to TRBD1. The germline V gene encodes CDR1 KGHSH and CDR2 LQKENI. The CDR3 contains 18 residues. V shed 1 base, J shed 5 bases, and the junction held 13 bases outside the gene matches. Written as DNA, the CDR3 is TGTGCCAGCTCACCACGGCCGAGCGGACAGGGAGGTTATCAGCCCCAGCATTTT. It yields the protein CASSPRPSGQGGYQPQHF.

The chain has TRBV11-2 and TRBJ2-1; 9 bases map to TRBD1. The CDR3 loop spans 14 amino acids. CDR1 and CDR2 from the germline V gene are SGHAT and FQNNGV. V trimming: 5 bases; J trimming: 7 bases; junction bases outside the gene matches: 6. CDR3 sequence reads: CASSPRTGANEQFF. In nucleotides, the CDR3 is TGTGCCAGCAGCCCCCGGACAGGGGCAAATGAGCAGTTCTTC. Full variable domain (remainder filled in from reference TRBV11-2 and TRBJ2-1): EAGVAQSPRYKIIEKRQSVAFWCNPISGHATLYWYQQILGQGPKLLIQFQNNGVVDDSQLPKDRFSAERLKGVDSTLKIQPAKLEDSAVYLCASSPRTGANEQFFGPGTRLTVL.

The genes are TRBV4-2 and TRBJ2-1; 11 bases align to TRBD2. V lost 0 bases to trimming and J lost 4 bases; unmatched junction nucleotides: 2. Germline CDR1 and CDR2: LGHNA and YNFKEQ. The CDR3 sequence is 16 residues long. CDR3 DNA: TGTGCCAGCAGCCAAGACTGGACTAGCGGGTACAATGAGCAGTTCTTC. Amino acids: CASSQDWTSGYNEQFF.

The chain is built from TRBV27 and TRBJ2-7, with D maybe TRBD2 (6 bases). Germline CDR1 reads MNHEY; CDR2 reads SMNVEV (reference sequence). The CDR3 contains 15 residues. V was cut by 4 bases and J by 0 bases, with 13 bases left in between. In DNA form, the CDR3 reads TGTGCCAGCAGTTCCAGACTAGGGTCCTCCTACGAGCAGTACTTC. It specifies CASSSRLGSSYEQYF.

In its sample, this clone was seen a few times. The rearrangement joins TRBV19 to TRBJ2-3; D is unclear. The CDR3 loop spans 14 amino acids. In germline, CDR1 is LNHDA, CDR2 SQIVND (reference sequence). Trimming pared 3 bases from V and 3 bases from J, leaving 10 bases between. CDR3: CASSMKTLTDTQYF. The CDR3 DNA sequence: TGTGCCAGTAGTATGAAGACTCTTACAGATACGCAGTATTTT.

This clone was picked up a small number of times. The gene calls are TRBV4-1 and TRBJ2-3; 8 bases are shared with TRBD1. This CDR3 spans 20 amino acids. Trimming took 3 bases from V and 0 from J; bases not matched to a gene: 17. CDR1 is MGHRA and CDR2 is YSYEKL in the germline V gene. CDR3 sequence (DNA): TGCGCCAGCAGCCATTCCGTATTGACCCGGCAGGGGGCTAGCACAGATACGCAGTATTTT. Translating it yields CASSHSVLTRQGASTDTQYF.

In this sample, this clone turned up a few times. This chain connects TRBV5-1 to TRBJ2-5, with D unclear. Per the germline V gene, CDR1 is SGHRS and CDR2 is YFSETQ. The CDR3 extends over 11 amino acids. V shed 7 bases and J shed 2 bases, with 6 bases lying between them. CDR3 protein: CASRSQETQYF. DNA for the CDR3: TGCGCCAGCCGTTCTCAAGAGACCCAGTACTTC. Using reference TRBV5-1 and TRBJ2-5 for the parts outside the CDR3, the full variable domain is KAGVTQTPRYLIKTRGQQVTLSCSPISGHRSVSWYQQTPGQGLQFLFEYFSETQRNKGNFPGRFSGRQFSNSRSEMNVSTLELGDSALYLCASRSQETQYFGPGTRLLVL.

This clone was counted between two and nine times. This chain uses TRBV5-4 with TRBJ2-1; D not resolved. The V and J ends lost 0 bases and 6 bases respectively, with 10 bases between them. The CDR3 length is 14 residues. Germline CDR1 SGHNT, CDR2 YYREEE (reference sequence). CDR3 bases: TGTGCCAGCAGCTTGGAGGTAGCTGGCAATGAGCAGTTCTTC. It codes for CASSLEVAGNEQFF.

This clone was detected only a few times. The CDR3: CSALRTGTSYEQYF. CDR3 coding DNA: TGCAGCGCCCTACGGACAGGGACTTCTTACGAGCAGTACTTC. The J gene is TRBJ2-7, the V gene TRBV29-1, with 8 bases lining up with TRBD1. The CDR3 runs 14 residues. The germline gives CDR1 SQVTM, CDR2 ANQGSEA. The junction had 12 bases not matched to a gene; V was cut back by 7 bases and J by 4 bases.

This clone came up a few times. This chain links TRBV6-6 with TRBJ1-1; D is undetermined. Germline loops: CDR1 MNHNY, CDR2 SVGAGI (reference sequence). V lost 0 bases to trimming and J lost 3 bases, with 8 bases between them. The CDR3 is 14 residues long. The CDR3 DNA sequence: TGTGCCAGCAGTTACTCCGAGGGTGACACTGAAGCTTTCTTT. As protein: CASSYSEGDTEAFF.